This T cell receptor beta chain stems from a study of OX40 agonist ivuxolimab in advanced cancers. Study in general: Patients received intravenous ivuxolimab every 2 weeks at 0.01 to 10 mg/kg.

The table came from immunoSEQ multiplex PCR; TCRdb's copy has only in-frame clones and leaves some out. The table lists about 53,000 clones, roughly 84% of them singletons, with 4.5% to 5.5% in the top ten. As for this clone: Its antigen is not identified.

Trimming left V 1 base short and J 5 bases short, with 8 bases between. This CDR3 is built from 13 residues. Per germline, CDR1 MNHNS and CDR2 SASEGT. The study's findings and limits: The work left the antigen specificity of expanded peripheral T cells undetermined.

The sequence was obtained from an adult with an advanced solid tumor such as melanoma, head and neck, liver or kidney cancer. Specimen: CD4+ or CD8+ T cells sorted from blood, collected in a trial of the OX40 agonist ivuxolimab. The V call is TRBV6-1, the J call TRBJ1-1, with D maybe TRBD1 (5 bases). The CDR3 DNA sequence: TGTGCCAGCAGTGAAGGGCGGGGGACTGAAGCTTTCTTT. Its translation: CASSEGRGTEAFF.